These 29 T cell receptor beta chains share one sample of origin, sequenced in a study of CD8+CD57+ T cells in acquired aplastic anemia. TCR beta VDJ and CDR3 were profiled, and genomic DNA was the template. TCRdb passed the reads through MiXCR, listing each CDR3 protein once. Counted here are 95,000 to 150,000 distinct CDR3 sequences, 40% occurring once; the ten biggest clones make up 2% to 3%. Sequencing involved patients with CD8+CD57+ cell expansion previously shown by flow cytometry. The sample was sorted CD4+, CD8+, or CD8+CD57+ T cells (not recorded which) from PBMCs. The receptors derive from a human donor with aplastic anemia.

The chain uses TRBV29-1 and TRBJ1-1; 7 bases fit TRBD1. This CDR3 is 14 amino acids long. The germline V gene encodes CDR1 SQVTM and CDR2 ANQGSEA. The J segment lost 2 bases and the V segment lost 0 bases, leaving 3 bases of the junction unmatched. This CDR3 is CSVEDRGGNTEAFF. Written as DNA, the CDR3 is TGCAGCGTTGAAGATCGAGGGGGCAACACTGAAGCTTTCTTT. Supplemented by reference TRBV29-1 and TRBJ1-1, the full variable domain reads SAVISQKPSRDICQRGTSLTIQCQVDSQVTMMFWYRQQPGQSLTLIATANQGSEATYESGFVIDKFPISRPNLTFSTLTVSNMSPEDSSIYLCSVEDRGGNTEAFFGQGTRLTVV.

This clonotype was recorded many times. V and J are TRBV7-9 and TRBJ2-1, with TRBD2 identical over 12 bases. The V gene end was trimmed by 4 bases and the J gene end by 6 bases; junction bases not matched to a gene: 4. This CDR3 comprises 15 residues. The germline gives CDR1 SEHNR, CDR2 FQNEAQ (reference sequence). In nucleotides, the CDR3 is TGTGCCAGCAGCTCGCTAGCGGGGGGGGGCAATGAGCAGTTCTTC. Protein: CASSSLAGGGNEQFF.

Here the CDR3 DNA reads TGTGCCATCAGTTACTTGGGACTAGCGGGGCGCCAAGAGACCCAGTACTTC. This codes for CAISYLGLAGRQETQYF. The chain is built from TRBV10-3 and TRBJ2-5, with 13 bases that match TRBD2. Germline V gene lookup returns CDR1 ENHRY and CDR2 SYGVKD. Germline trimming cut 5 bases from V and 1 base from J; bases unmatched to any gene: 7. The CDR3 length is 17 residues.

Comments on this clonotype: A much bigger clone sits one base away, suggesting this may be a read error. This chain joins TRBV2 and TRBJ2-7; 12 bases line up with TRBD2. This CDR3 has 13 residues. The V gene's germline CDR1 is SNHLY and CDR2 FYNNEI. V lost 4 bases, J lost 6 bases, and 1 base stayed unmatched. The CDR3 reads CASSGGLAGEQYF. The CDR3 nucleotides are TGTGCCAGCAGTGGGGGACTAGCGGGCGAGCAGTACTTC. Using reference TRBV2 and TRBJ2-7 for the parts outside the CDR3, the full variable domain is EPEVTQTPSHQVTQMGQEVILRCVPISNHLYFYWYRQILGQKVEFLVSFYNNEISEKSEIFDDQFSVERPDGSNFTLKIRSTKLEDSAMYFCASSGGLAGEQYFGPGTRLTVT.

This clonotype was seen ten or more times. The V gene is TRBV20-1, the J gene TRBJ2-1; 8 bases align to TRBD2. The CDR3 sequence is 14 residues long. Germline V gene lookup returns CDR1 DFQATT and CDR2 SNEGSKA (reference sequence). Unmatched junction bases numbered 3, after V lost 0 bases and J lost 5 bases. CDR3 sequence: CSAREGLVNNEQFF. CDR3 in DNA: TGCAGTGCTAGAGAGGGACTAGTAAACAATGAGCAGTTCTTC.

As for this clonotype: Possible read error: a much larger clone is one base away. The rearrangement joins TRBV5-6 to TRBJ2-7; 7 bases fit TRBD1. Trimming took 4 bases from V and 1 from J; bases not matched to a gene: 8. Germline CDR1 and CDR2: SGHDT and YYEEEE. The CDR3 consists of 15 residues. The CDR3 DNA follows: TGTGCCAGCAGCCTCCGGGACAGTTTTTCCTACGAGCAGTACTTC. It encodes CASSLRDSFSYEQYF.

In its sample, this clonotype was seen many times. The V call is TRBV4-1, the J call TRBJ1-1; a possible D gene is TRBD1 (5 bases). The CDR3 length is 15 residues. Looked up from germline, CDR1 is MGHRA and CDR2 is YSYEKL. V lost 4 bases and J lost 4, with 16 bases in between. The CDR3 nucleotides read TGCGCCAGCAGCCTACAAGTGGGGGAGGGCACTGAAGCTTTCTTT. It yields the protein CASSLQVGEGTEAFF.

J is TRBJ1-3 and V is TRBV7-2; D perhaps matches TRBD1 (5 bases). From germline, CDR1 is SGHTA and CDR2 FQGNSA. The germline V and J ends were trimmed by 0 bases and 3 bases, with 9 bases remaining between them. The CDR3 runs 15 residues. This chain's CDR3 is CASSLAGTDGNTIYF. The CDR3, as DNA: TGTGCCAGCAGCTTAGCAGGGACGGATGGAAACACCATATATTTT.

In the case of this clonotype: A much more abundant neighbour one base away suggests this may be a read error. The chain carries TRBV3-1 and TRBJ1-5; possible D gene TRBD1, 6 bases. V shed 4 bases and J shed 6 bases, with 13 bases lying between them. The CDR3 has 14 residues. Germline CDR1 LGHDT, CDR2 YNNKEL (reference sequence). The CDR3 loop is CASSLGQLSQPQHF. The CDR3, as DNA: TGTGCCAGCAGCCTCGGACAGCTCAGTCAGCCCCAGCATTTT.

This clonotype was picked up many times. This chain joins TRBV7-2 and TRBJ2-5; no clear D. V was pared by 5 bases and J by 5 bases, with 12 bases between. Germline V gene data show CDR1 as SGHTA and CDR2 as FQGNSA. The CDR3 loop spans 13 amino acids. The CDR3 DNA is TGTGCCAGCAGCGCCTCGTTAAGGGAGACCCAGTACTTC. Translating gives CASSASLRETQYF.

About this clonotype: The junction shows a germline mismatch at one end, possibly a read error. The V call is TRBV29-1, the J call TRBJ1-2, with D possibly TRBD1 on 5 matching bases. This CDR3 has 14 amino acids. Germline V CDR1 and CDR2: SQVTM, ANQGSEA. In DNA, the CDR3 is TGCAGCGTTGAAATCTGGTGGACACGCTATGGCAACACCTTC. Residues: CSVEIWWTRYGNTF.

This clonotype occurred a few times. A much larger clone lies a single base off, so this may be a read error. The chain uses TRBV7-3 and TRBJ1-1; no definite D call. V dropped 4 bases and J dropped 1 base, with 16 bases sitting between them. Germline values: CDR1 SGHTA, CDR2 FQGTGA. The CDR3 is made up of 16 amino acids. This chain's CDR3 is CASSSIHGVQNTEAFF. The CDR3 nucleotides are TGTGCCAGCAGCTCGATTCACGGGGTACAGAACACTGAAGCTTTCTTT.

The chain combines TRBV20-1 with TRBJ2-7; 7 bases map to TRBD2. The V gene's germline CDR1 is DFQATT and CDR2 SNEGSKA (reference sequence). Trimming cost V 3 bases and J 2 bases; bases outside gene matches: 4. This CDR3 comprises 13 residues. This chain's CDR3 is CSARGGATYEQYV. CDR3 sequence (DNA): TGCAGTGCTAGGGGAGGGGCCACCTACGAGCAGTACGTC.

This clonotype has a count of ten or more. An end of the junction does not agree with germline; a read error may underlie this. This rearrangement joins TRBV19 to TRBJ2-7; TRBD1 matches at 8 bases. There are 14 residues in the CDR3. The germline CDR1 and CDR2 sequences are LNHDA and SQIVND (reference sequence). DNA of the CDR3: TGTGCCAGTAAGGGGACAGGAACATCCTTCGAGCAGTACTTC. Translating gives CASKGTGTSFEQYF. The complete variable domain, with remaining parts taken from reference TRBV19 and TRBJ2-7, reads DGGITQSPKYLFRKEGQNVTLSCEQNLNHDAMYWYRQDPGQGLRLIYYSQIVNDFQKGDIAEGYSVSREKKESFPLTVTSAQKNPTAFYLCASKGTGTSFEQYFGPGTRLTVT.

This clonotype has a count of ten or more. The CDR3 region has the DNA TGCAGTGCTCGGGAACTAGCGGGGGAATACGAGCAGTACTTC. Its translation: CSARELAGEYEQYF. The V call is TRBV20-1, the J call TRBJ2-7; TRBD2 matches 11 bases. The CDR3 runs to 14 residues. V dropped 5 bases and J dropped 4; count of bases not matched to a gene: 7. Germline V CDR1 and CDR2: DFQATT, SNEGSKA (reference sequence).

This clonotype was detected ten times or more. The chain couples TRBV24-1 to TRBJ2-5; 7 positions match TRBD1. The CDR3 is 16 residues long. Trimming took 4 bases from V and 2 from J; bases not matched to a gene: 9. The germline V gene encodes CDR1 KGHDR and CDR2 SFDVKD. CDR3 in DNA: TGTGCCACCAGTGACCCTCAACAGGGGCCACAAGAGACCCAGTACTTC. Residues: CATSDPQQGPQETQYF.

This chain links TRBV2 with TRBJ2-3; 9 bases are a match to TRBD2. The CDR3 has 15 amino acids. CDR1 and CDR2 from the germline V gene are SNHLY and FYNNEI. Germline trimming cut 4 bases from V and 5 bases from J; bases unmatched to any gene: 7. The CDR3 loop is CASSVSGGRLDTQYF. The CDR3 coding sequence is TGTGCCAGCAGTGTTAGCGGGGGTAGGTTAGATACGCAGTATTTT.

This clonotype came up many times. V is TRBV5-1 and J is TRBJ1-4; TRBD1 agrees at 7 bases. The ends lost 0 bases at V and 13 bases at J; junction bases unmatched: 6. CDR3 length: 13 amino acids. CDR1 and CDR2 (germline): SGHRS, YFSETQ. CDR3 amino acids: CASSLDKQGRLFF. In nucleotides, the CDR3 is TGCGCCAGCAGCTTGGATAAACAGGGGCGACTGTTTTTT.

This clonotype was counted only a few times. The chain uses TRBV19 and TRBJ2-6, with D unresolved. Germline CDR1 and CDR2: LNHDA and SQIVND (reference sequence). V lost 3 bases, J lost 0 bases, and 0 bases lay in between. The CDR3 loop spans 13 amino acids. DNA of the CDR3: TGTGCCAGTAGTATCTCTGGGGCCAACGTCCTGACTTTC. Translating it yields CASSISGANVLTF.

A word on this clonotype: An end of the junction differs from the germline gene, which may be a read error. The chain is built from TRBV24-1 and TRBJ2-5; D is perhaps TRBD2 (5 bases). Germline assignment: CDR1 KGHDR and CDR2 SFDVKD. The CDR3 runs 19 residues. The CDR3 coding sequence is TGTGCCACCAGTGATTTTGGCCCGGCGCAGGCATCTTTCGGGGAGACCCGGTACTTC. Translated: CATSDFGPAQASFGETRYF.

This clonotype showed up just a few times. This sequence joins TRBV6-2 or TRBV6-3 and TRBJ2-1; no reliable D call. The CDR3 runs to 14 residues. The V gene lost 7 bases and the J gene lost 2 bases, with 12 bases spanning the gap. Germline CDR1 is MNHEY and CDR2 is SVGEGT. The CDR3 sequence is CASIRDTAYNEQFF. CDR3 sequence (DNA): TGTGCCAGCATTCGCGACACCGCCTACAATGAGCAGTTCTTC.

The table lists this clonotype with many counts. The chain couples TRBV27 to TRBJ1-6; no reliable D call. The germline V gene encodes CDR1 MNHEY and CDR2 SMNVEV (reference sequence). The V end was cut by 7 bases, the J end by 3 bases, with 13 bases between. The CDR3 covers 15 residues. CDR3 amino acids: CASTADTFYNSPLHF. CDR3 bases: TGTGCCAGCACCGCCGACACGTTCTATAATTCACCCCTCCACTTT.

The rearrangement joins TRBV7-6 to TRBJ1-2; D call uncertain. Germline CDR1 SGHVS, CDR2 FNYEAQ. The CDR3 runs 14 residues. The V end lost 5 bases, the J end lost 4 bases, and 14 bases lay between the germline ends. Here the CDR3 reads CASSLSPSGYGYTF. The CDR3 DNA is TGTGCCAGCAGCCTCAGCCCGTCGGGCTATGGCTACACCTTC.

This clonotype appeared a few times. The chain employs TRBV5-1 and TRBJ1-1; D is unclear. Trimming removed 0 bases at V and 6 bases at J, with 9 bases between. Germline CDR1 reads SGHRS; CDR2 reads YFSETQ. The CDR3 contains 13 residues. This CDR3 is CASSLEITAEAFF. The CDR3 coding sequence is TGCGCCAGCAGCTTGGAGATTACAGCTGAAGCTTTCTTT.

This clonotype occurred a few times. One junction end disagrees with the germline gene, perhaps due to a read error. This chain uses TRBV19 with TRBJ1-1; D uncertain. The CDR3 extends over 13 amino acids. Germline V lookup: CDR1 LNHDA, CDR2 SQIVND (reference sequence). CDR3 sequence (DNA): TGTGCCAGTAGCCAGACTTTGAACACTGAAGCTTCCTTT. Translating it yields CASSQTLNTEASF.

This clonotype appeared a single time. This may arise from a read error, as a much more abundant clone is one base away. The J gene is TRBJ2-7, the V gene TRBV11-2, with D perhaps matching TRBD1 (6 bases). The CDR3 runs to 15 residues. Germline CDR1 reads SGHAT; CDR2 reads FQNNGV. The CDR3 coding sequence is TGTGCCAGCAGCTCGATACAGGGTCCGTTCTACGAGCGGTACTTC. This translates into CASSSIQGPFYERYF. Supplemented by reference TRBV11-2 and TRBJ2-7, the full variable domain reads EAGVAQSPRYKIIEKRQSVAFWCNPISGHATLYWYQQILGQGPKLLIQFQNNGVVDDSQLPKDRFSAERLKGVDSTLKIQPAKLEDSAVYLCASSSIQGPFYERYFGPGTRLTVT.

V gene TRBV10-3 combines with J gene TRBJ1-5, with a weak D call TRBD1 (6 bases). CDR3 length: 13 residues. The germline gives CDR1 ENHRY, CDR2 SYGVKD. V was cut by 6 bases and J by 7 bases, with 13 bases left in between. The CDR3 is CAIRSGVGQPQHF. Written as DNA, the CDR3 is TGTGCCATCAGATCAGGGGTAGGGCAGCCCCAGCATTTT.

The chain employs TRBV20-1 and TRBJ1-6; the D gene is possibly TRBD1 (5 bases). From germline, CDR1 is DFQATT and CDR2 SNEGSKA (reference sequence). Trimming shortened V by 0 bases and J by 10 bases, and 19 bases separated the two germline ends. The CDR3 contains 16 residues. CDR3: CSARDAGVLGGSPLHF. The CDR3 DNA reads TGCAGTGCTAGAGATGCCGGGGTCTTGGGGGGATCACCCCTCCACTTT.

This clonotype was observed at least ten times. Compared with germline, one end of the junction differs, possibly owing to a read error. CDR3 DNA: TGCGGTGCTAAAATTTCGACAGCCTATGGCTACACCTTC. This codes for CGAKISTAYGYTF. The chain links TRBV20-1 to TRBJ1-2, with a weak D call TRBD1 (5 bases). Germline lookup yields CDR1 DFQATT and CDR2 SNEGSKA (reference sequence). The CDR3 spans 13 residues.